These T cell receptor beta chains were read from a single sample in a study of somatic mutations in cytotoxic T cells in rheumatoid arthritis. Profiled with immunoSEQ multiplex PCR; TCRdb holds only in-frame clones, not every one. The table includes about 2,300 clones, 84% detected once. The sequenced sample was CD8+ T cells sorted from blood. The receptor set was obtained from an adult with rheumatoid arthritis. Both conserved end residues are part of each CDR3. A D gene is named only where the DNA matches it firmly. Where a row states a size, it is once, few, many or the class of an expanded clone; other rows omit it.

J	V	size	D	CDR3	DNA
TRBJ1-2	TRBV4-1	large	.	CASSQDSFDGYTF	TGCGCCAGCAGCCAAGATAGCTTTGATGGCTACACCTTC
TRBJ2-7	TRBV4-3	.	.	CASSQNRAYEQYF	TGCGCCAGCAGCCAAAACAGGGCCTACGAGCAGTACTTC
TRBJ1-6	TRBV29-1	.	.	CSVSTGNYNSPLHF	TGCAGCGTGTCCACAGGGAACTATAATTCACCCCTCCACTTT
TRBJ1-1	TRBV7-3	.	.	CASSLKGRDHTEAFF	TGTGCCAGCAGCTTAAAAGGCAGGGATCACACTGAAGCTTTCTTT
TRBJ1-2	TRBV27	large	.	CASSLSVSTAYNYGYTF	TGTGCCAGCAGTTTGAGTGTGTCCACAGCTTATAACTATGGCTACACCTTC
TRBJ2-3	TRBV4-1	.	.	CASSPAGRTSTDTQYF	TGCGCCAGCAGCCCCGCTGGGCGAACTAGCACAGATACGCAGTATTTT
TRBJ2-5	TRBV6-5	.	.	CASSHTVGQETQYF	TGTGCCAGCAGCCACACCGTTGGGCAAGAGACCCAGTACTTC
TRBJ2-7	TRBV11-2	once	.	CASSPPGRGEQYF	TGTGCCAGCAGCCCCCCGGGAAGGGGTGAGCAGTACTTC
TRBJ1-2	TRBV7-9	.	TRBD1	CASSDRDREVYNYGYTF	TGTGCCAGCAGCGATCGGGACAGGGAGGTTTATAACTATGGCTACACCTTC
TRBJ2-1	TRBV11-1	.	.	CASSSDYNEQFF	TGTGCCAGCAGCTCGGACTACAATGAGCAGTTCTTC
TRBJ2-7	TRBV7-8	.	.	CASSLDAGISYEQYF	TGTGCCAGCAGCTTAGACGCGGGGATCTCCTACGAGCAGTACTTC
TRBJ1-2	TRBV10-3	.	.	CAISQDKMTNYGYTF	TGTGCCATCAGTCAGGACAAGATGACCAACTATGGCTACACCTTC
TRBJ2-3	TRBV9	.	.	CASSVGVYSTDTQYF	TGTGCCAGCAGCGTAGGTGTATATAGCACAGATACGCAGTATTTT
TRBJ2-7	TRBV5-6	.	.	CASSRGRTLSYEQYF	TGTGCCAGCAGCCGGGGTAGGACCCTCTCCTACGAGCAGTACTTC
TRBJ1-1	TRBV30	.	TRBD1	CAWSVRRGRNTEAFF	TGTGCCTGGAGTGTACGCAGGGGGCGGAACACTGAAGCTTTCTTT
TRBJ2-2	TRBV5-4	.	TRBD1	CASSPGGAGTGELFF	TGTGCCAGCAGCCCAGGGGGCGCGGGCACCGGGGAGCTGTTTTTT
TRBJ2-1	TRBV28	.	.	CASTKPVSTYNEQFF	TGTGCCAGCACCAAGCCAGTGTCGACCTACAATGAGCAGTTCTTC
TRBJ2-2	TRBV11-2	.	.	CASSPSTGELFF	TGTGCCAGCAGCCCCAGCACCGGGGAGCTGTTTTTT
TRBJ1-2	TRBV5-1	.	.	CASMTAGGYGYTF	TGCGCCAGCATGACCGCGGGTGGCTATGGCTACACCTTC
TRBJ2-1	TRBV19	.	TRBD1	CASSIRGLYIYEQFF	TGTGCCAGTAGTATTAGGGGGCTGTATATCTATGAGCAGTTCTTC
TRBJ2-1	TRBV9	.	.	CASSVVGAEQFF	TGTGCCAGCAGCGTAGTAGGGGCCGAGCAGTTCTTC
TRBJ2-3	TRBV10-3	.	TRBD2	CAISEMSGGITDTQYF	TGTGCCATCAGTGAGATGAGCGGGGGGATCACAGATACGCAGTATTTT
TRBJ1-2	TRBV4-1	.	.	CASSPYTGTMYGYTF	TGCGCCAGCAGCCCCTACACCGGGACAATGTATGGCTACACCTTC
TRBJ2-7	TRBV7-2	.	.	CASSLEVALAYEQYF	TGTGCCAGCAGCTTGGAAGTTGCGTTGGCCTACGAGCAGTACTTC
TRBJ1-1	TRBV5-6	.	.	CASSLDGRNTEAFF	TGTGCCAGCAGCTTGGACGGACGGAACACTGAAGCTTTCTTT
TRBJ2-2	TRBV4-1	.	.	CASSRTEGNTGELFF	TGCGCCAGCAGCCGGACCGAAGGAAACACCGGGGAGCTGTTTTTT
TRBJ1-2	TRBV13	.	TRBD1	CASSLLTGNRGYTF	TGTGCCAGCAGCTTATTGACAGGGAATCGGGGCTACACCTTC
TRBJ2-6	TRBV7-8	.	.	CASSLRGRDPSGANVLTF	TGTGCCAGCAGCTTACGTGGCAGGGACCCCTCTGGGGCCAACGTCCTGACTTTC